This T cell receptor (beta chain) was sequenced during a study of cytomegalovirus exposure and HLA in healthy donors. The PCR was carried out with 60 Vbeta primers and 13 Jbeta primers. The protocol was immunoSEQ multiplex PCR, while the TCRdb copy is restricted to in-frame clones and leaves out a portion. The data contain 150,000 to 200,000 clones, under 90% of them singletons. Overall study results and limits: In a later analysis, at a false discovery rate of 0.05, over 15,000 TCR beta sequences were associated with HLA alleles.

As regards this clone: The antigen is not known.

Germline CDR1 SQVTM, CDR2 ANQGSEA. The CDR3 totals 13 residues. With 6 bases removed from V and 0 bases from J, the gap between germline ends came to 11 bases. The sequence was collected from a man younger than 35 in good health and CMV-seronegative. The chain joins TRBV29-1 to TRBJ1-1; D is ambiguous. Sequencing was performed on PBMCs. CDR3 DNA: TGCAGCGTGGGAGGCCGGATGAACACTGAAGCTTTCTTT. This codes for CSVGGRMNTEAFF.